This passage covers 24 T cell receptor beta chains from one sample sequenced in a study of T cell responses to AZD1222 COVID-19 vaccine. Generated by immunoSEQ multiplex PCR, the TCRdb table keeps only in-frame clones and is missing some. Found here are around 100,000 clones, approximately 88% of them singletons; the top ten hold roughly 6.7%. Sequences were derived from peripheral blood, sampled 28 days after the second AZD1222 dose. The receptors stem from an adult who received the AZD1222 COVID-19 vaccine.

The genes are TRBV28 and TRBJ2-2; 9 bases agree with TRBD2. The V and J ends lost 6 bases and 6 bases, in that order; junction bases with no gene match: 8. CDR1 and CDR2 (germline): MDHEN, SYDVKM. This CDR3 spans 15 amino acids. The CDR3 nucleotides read TGTGCCAGCAGCTCCCCCGGACTAGCGCCCGGGGAGCTGTTTTTT. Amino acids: CASSSPGLAPGELFF.

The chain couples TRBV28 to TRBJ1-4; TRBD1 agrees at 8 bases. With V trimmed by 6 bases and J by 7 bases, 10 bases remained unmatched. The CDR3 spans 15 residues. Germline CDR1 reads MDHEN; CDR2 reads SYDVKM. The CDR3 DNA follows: TGTGCCAGCAGCCTGACAGGGGCGGTTGCTGAAAAACTGTTTTTT. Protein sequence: CASSLTGAVAEKLFF.

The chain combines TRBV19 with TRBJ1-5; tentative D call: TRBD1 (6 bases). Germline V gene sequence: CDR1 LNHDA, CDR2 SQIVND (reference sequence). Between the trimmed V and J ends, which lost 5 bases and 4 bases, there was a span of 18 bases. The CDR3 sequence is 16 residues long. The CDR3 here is CASSPRVGQNNQPQHF. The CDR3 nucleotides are TGTGCCAGTAGTCCTCGGGTAGGACAGAATAATCAGCCCCAGCATTTT.

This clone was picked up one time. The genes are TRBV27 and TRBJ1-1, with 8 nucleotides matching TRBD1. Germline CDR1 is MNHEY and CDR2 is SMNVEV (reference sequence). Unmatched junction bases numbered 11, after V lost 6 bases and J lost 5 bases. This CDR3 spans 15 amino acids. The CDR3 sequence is CASRSPRTGQTEAFF. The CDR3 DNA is TGTGCCAGCAGATCCCCGCGGACAGGGCAAACTGAAGCTTTCTTT.

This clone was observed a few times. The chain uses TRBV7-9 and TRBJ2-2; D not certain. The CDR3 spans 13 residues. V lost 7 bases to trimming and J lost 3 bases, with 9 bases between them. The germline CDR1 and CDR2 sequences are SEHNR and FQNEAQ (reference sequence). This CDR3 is CASKGYDTGELFF. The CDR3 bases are TGTGCCAGCAAAGGGTATGACACCGGGGAGCTGTTTTTT.

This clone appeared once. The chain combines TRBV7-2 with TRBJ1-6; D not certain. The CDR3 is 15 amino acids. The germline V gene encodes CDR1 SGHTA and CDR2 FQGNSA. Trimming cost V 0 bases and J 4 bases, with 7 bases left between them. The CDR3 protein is CASSLAVGYNSPLHF. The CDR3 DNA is TGTGCCAGCAGCTTAGCGGTGGGGTATAATTCACCCCTCCACTTT.

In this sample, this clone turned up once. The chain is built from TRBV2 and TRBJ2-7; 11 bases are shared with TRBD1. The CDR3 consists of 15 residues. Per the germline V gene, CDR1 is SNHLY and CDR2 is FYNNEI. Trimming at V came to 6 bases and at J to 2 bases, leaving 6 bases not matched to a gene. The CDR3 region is CASREGQGVPYEQYF. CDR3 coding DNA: TGTGCCAGCAGGGAGGGACAGGGGGTGCCCTACGAGCAGTACTTC.

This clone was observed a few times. The CDR3 region is CASSPEGQGRETQYF. The CDR3 DNA is TGCGCCAGCAGCCCAGAGGGACAGGGGAGGGAGACCCAGTACTTC. The genes are TRBV4-1 and TRBJ2-5; TRBD1 matches 10 bases. Looked up from germline, CDR1 is MGHRA and CDR2 is YSYEKL. V gave up 4 bases and J gave up 5 bases; unmatched junction bases: 7. This CDR3 region has 15 residues.

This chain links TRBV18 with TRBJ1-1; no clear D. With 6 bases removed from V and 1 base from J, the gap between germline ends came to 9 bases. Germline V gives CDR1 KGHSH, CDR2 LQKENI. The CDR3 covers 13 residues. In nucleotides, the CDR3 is TGTGCCAGCTCGTACACAGAGAACACTGAAGCTTTCTTT. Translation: CASSYTENTEAFF.

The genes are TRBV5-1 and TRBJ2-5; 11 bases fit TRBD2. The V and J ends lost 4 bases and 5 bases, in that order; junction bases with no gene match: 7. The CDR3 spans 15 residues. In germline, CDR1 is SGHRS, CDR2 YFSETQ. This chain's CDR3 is CASSIGTSGWETQYF. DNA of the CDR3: TGCGCCAGCAGCATCGGGACTAGCGGTTGGGAGACCCAGTACTTC.

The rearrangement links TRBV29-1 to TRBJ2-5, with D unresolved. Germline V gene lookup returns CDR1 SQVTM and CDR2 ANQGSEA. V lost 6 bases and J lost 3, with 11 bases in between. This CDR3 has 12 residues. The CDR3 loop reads CSVGPNKETQYF. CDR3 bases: TGCAGCGTCGGACCCAACAAAGAGACCCAGTACTTC. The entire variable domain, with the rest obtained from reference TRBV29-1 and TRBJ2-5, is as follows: SAVISQKPSRDICQRGTSLTIQCQVDSQVTMMFWYRQQPGQSLTLIATANQGSEATYESGFVIDKFPISRPNLTFSTLTVSNMSPEDSSIYLCSVGPNKETQYFGPGTRLLVL.

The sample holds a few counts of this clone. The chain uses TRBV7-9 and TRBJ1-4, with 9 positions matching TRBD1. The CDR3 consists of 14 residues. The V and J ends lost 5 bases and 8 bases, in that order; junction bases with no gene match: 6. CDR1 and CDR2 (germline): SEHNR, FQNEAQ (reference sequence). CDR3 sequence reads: CASSPQGAREKLFF. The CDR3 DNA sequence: TGTGCCAGCAGCCCACAGGGGGCTCGGGAAAAACTGTTTTTT.

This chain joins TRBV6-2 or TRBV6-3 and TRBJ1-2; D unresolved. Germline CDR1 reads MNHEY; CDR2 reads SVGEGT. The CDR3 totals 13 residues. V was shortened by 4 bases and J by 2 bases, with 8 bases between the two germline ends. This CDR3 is CASSSALNYGYTF. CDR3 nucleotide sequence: TGTGCCAGCAGTTCCGCCTTGAACTATGGCTACACCTTC.

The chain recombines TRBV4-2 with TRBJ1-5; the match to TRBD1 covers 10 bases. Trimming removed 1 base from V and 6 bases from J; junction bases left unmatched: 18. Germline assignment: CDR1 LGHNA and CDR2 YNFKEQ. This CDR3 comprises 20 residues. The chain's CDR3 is CASSQGRTGGSGPGGQPQHF. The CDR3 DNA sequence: TGTGCCAGCAGCCAAGGTCGGACAGGGGGTTCCGGACCAGGTGGTCAGCCCCAGCATTTT.

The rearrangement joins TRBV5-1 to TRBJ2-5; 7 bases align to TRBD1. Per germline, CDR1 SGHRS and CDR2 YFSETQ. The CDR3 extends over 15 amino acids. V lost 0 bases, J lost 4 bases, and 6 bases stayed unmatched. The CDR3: CASSLAGGLLETQYF. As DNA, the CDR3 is TGCGCCAGCAGCTTGGCAGGGGGTTTGTTAGAGACCCAGTACTTC.

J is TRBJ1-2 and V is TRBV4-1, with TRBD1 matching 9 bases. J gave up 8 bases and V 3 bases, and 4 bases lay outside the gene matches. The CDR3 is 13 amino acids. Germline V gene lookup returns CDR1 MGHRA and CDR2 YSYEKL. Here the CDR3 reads CASSHTGGTGYTF. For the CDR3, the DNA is TGCGCCAGCAGCCACACAGGGGGCACAGGCTACACCTTC.

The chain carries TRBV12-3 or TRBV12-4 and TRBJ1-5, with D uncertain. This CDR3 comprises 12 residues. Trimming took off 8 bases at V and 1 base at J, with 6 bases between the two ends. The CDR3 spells CASSQSNQPQHF. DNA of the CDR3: TGTGCCAGCTCCCAGAGCAATCAGCCCCAGCATTTT.

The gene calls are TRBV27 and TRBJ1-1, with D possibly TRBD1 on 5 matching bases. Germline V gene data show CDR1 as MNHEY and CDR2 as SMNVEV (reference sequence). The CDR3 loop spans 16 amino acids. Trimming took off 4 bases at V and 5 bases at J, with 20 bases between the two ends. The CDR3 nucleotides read TGTGCCAGCAGTTCCGGGGAGGGGTATGGTGTGACTGAAGCTTTCTTT. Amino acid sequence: CASSSGEGYGVTEAFF.

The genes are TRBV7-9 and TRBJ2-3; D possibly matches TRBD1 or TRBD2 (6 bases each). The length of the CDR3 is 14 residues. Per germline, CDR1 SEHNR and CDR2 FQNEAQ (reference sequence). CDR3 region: CALKGGPATDTQYF. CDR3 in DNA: TGTGCTCTTAAAGGGGGGCCTGCCACAGATACGCAGTATTTT.

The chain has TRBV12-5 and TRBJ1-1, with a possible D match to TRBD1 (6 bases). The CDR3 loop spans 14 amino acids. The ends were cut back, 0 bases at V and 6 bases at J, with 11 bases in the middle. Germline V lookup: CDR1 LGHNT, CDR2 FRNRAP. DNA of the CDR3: TGTGCTAGTGGTTTGGTGGGCAGGGGCGCTGAAGCTTTCTTT. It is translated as CASGLVGRGAEAFF.

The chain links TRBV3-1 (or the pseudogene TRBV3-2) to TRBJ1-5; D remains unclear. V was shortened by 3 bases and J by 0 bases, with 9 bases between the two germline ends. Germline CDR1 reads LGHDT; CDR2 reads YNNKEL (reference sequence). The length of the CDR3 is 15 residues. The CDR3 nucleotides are TGTGCCAGCAGCCAGACATCCTATAGCAATCAGCCCCAGCATTTT. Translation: CASSQTSYSNQPQHF.

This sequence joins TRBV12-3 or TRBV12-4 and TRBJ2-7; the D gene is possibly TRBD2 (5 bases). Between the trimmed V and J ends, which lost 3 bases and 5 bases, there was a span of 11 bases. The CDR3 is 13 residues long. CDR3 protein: CASSFGRENEQYF. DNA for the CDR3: TGTGCCAGCAGTTTTGGTAGGGAGAACGAGCAGTACTTC.

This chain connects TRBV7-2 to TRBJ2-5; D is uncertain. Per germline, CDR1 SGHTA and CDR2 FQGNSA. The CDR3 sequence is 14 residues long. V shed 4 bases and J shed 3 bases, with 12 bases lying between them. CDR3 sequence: CASSSRYSEETQYF. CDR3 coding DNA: TGTGCCAGCAGCTCCAGATACAGCGAAGAGACCCAGTACTTC.

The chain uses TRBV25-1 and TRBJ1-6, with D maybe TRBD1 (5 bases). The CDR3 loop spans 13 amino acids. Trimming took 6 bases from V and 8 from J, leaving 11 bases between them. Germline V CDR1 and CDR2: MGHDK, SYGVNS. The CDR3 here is CASRRGTDSPLHF. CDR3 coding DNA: TGTGCCAGCAGAAGGGGAACGGATTCACCCCTCCACTTT.